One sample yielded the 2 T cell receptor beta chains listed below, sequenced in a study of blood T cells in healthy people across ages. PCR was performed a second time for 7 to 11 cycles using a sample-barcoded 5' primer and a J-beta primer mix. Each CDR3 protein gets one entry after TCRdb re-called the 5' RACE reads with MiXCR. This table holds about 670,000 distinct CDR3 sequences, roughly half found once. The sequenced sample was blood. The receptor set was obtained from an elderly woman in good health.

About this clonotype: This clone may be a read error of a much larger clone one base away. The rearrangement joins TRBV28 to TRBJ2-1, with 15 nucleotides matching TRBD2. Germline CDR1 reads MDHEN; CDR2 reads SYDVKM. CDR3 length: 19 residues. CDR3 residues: CAGSLWGTSGRSRGHEQFF. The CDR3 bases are TGTGCCGGCAGTTTATGGGGGACTAGCGGGAGGTCAAGAGGACATGAGCAGTTCTTC.

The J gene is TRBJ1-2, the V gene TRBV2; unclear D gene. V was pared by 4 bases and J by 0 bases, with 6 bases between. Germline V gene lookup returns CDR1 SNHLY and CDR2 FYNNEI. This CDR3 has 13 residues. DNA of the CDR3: TGTGCCAGCAGTGGGTTAGCTAACTATGGCTACACCTTC. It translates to CASSGLANYGYTF.